The rows below give T cell receptor beta chains drawn from one sample of a study of blood T cell repertoires in COVID-19. The data were produced by immunoSEQ multiplex PCR, yet TCRdb's version contains in-frame clones alone and is incomplete. Among 170,000 or so clones listed, approximately 86% were seen once. Specimen: peripheral blood. The source of these receptors is a man aged 55 to 69 with COVID-19, enrolled during active disease. Both conserved end residues are part of each CDR3. The D gene is left open where the match is weak.

TRBD2	TRBJ2-3	TRBV18	CASSPGGSTDTQYF	TGTGCCAGCTCACCGGGGGGGAGCACAGATACGCAGTATTTT
.	TRBJ2-2	TRBV5-1	CASSLVGAGASNTGELFF	TGCGCCAGCAGCTTGGTAGGAGCAGGGGCGAGCAACACCGGGGAGCTGTTTTTT
TRBD2	TRBJ2-3	TRBV15	CATSRETSGTPPQYF	TGTGCCACCAGCAGAGAGACTAGCGGGACCCCCCCCCAGTATTTT
.	TRBJ1-3	TRBV5-4	CASSLRGYGNTIYF	TGTGCCAGCAGCTTGAGGGGGTACGGAAACACCATATATTTT
.	TRBJ2-3	TRBV19	CASSIAGPTDTQYF	TGTGCCAGTAGTATTGCGGGCCCCACAGATACGCAGTATTTT
.	TRBJ2-5	TRBV18	CASSPGQGETQYF	TGTGCCAGCTCACCTGGGCAGGGGGAGACCCAGTACTTC
TRBD2	TRBJ2-2	TRBV7-2	CASSSRTSGVTGELFF	TGTGCCAGCAGCTCGCGGACTAGCGGGGTCACCGGGGAGCTGTTTTTT
TRBD1	TRBJ1-1	TRBV7-9	CASSRRQGMNTEAFF	TGTGCCAGCAGCCGACGACAGGGCATGAACACTGAAGCTTTCTTT
TRBD1	TRBJ1-5	TRBV6-1	CASSEAAQGGNQPQHF	TGTGCCAGCAGTGAAGCGGCCCAGGGGGGCAATCAGCCCCAGCATTTT
TRBD1	TRBJ2-1	TRBV29-1	CSVEDHRGNEQFF	TGCAGCGTTGAAGACCACAGGGGAAATGAGCAGTTCTTC
TRBD2	TRBJ2-1	TRBV11-3	CASSRLAGSYNEQFF	TGTGCCAGCAGCCGACTAGCGGGCTCCTACAATGAGCAGTTCTTC
.	TRBJ1-4	TRBV3-1/TRBV3-2	CASSQDTFNEKLFF	TGTGCCAGCAGCCAAGATACTTTTAATGAAAAACTGTTTTTT
.	TRBJ1-1	TRBV30	CAWRSAGLNTEAFF	TGTGCCTGGAGGTCGGCGGGTTTGAACACTGAAGCTTTCTTT
TRBD2	TRBJ2-1	TRBV18	CASSRTRGDYNEQFF	TGTGCCAGCTCACGAACGCGGGGGGATTACAATGAGCAGTTCTTC
.	TRBJ1-2	TRBV4-3	CASSQERGGYSRGDGYTF	TGCGCCAGCAGCCAAGAACGGGGGGGTTACTCCCGAGGAGATGGCTACACCTTC
TRBD1	TRBJ1-5	TRBV19	CASSIQGGNQPQHF	TGTGCCAGTAGTATACAGGGGGGCAATCAGCCCCAGCATTTT
.	TRBJ1-5	TRBV4-2	CASSQDGPLSNQPQHF	TGTGCCAGCAGCCAAGATGGTCCACTGAGCAATCAGCCCCAGCATTTT
TRBD1	TRBJ1-1	TRBV7-2	CASSSRTGAVNTEAFF	TGTGCCAGCAGCTCCCGGACAGGGGCCGTGAACACTGAAGCTTTCTTT